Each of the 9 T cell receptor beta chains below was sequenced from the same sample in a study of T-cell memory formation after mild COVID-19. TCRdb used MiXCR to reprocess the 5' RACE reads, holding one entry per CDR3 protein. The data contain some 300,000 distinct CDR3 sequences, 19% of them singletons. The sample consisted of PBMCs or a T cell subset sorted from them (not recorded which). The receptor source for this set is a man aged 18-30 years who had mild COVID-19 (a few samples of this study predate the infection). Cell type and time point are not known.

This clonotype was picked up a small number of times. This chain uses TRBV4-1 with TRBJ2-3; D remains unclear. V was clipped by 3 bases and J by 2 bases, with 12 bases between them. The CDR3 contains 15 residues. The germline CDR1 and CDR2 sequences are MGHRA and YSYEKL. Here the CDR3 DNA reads TGCGCCAGCAGCCATATCTTGTCGGACACAGATACGCAGTATTTT. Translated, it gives CASSHILSDTDTQYF.

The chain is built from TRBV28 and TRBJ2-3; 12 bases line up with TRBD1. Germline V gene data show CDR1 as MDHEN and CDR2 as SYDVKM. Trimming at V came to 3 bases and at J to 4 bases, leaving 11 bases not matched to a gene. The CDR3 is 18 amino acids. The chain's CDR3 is CASSFVPGQGASADTQYF. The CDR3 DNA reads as TGTGCCAGCAGTTTCGTCCCGGGACAGGGGGCGTCCGCAGATACGCAGTATTTT.

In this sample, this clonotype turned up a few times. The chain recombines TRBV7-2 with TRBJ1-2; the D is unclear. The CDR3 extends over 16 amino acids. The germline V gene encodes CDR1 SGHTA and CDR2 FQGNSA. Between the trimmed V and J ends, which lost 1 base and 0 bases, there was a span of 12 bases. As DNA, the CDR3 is TGTGCCAGCAGCTTAGTCGGTCCGGGTGCTAACTATGGCTACACCTTC. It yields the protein CASSLVGPGANYGYTF.

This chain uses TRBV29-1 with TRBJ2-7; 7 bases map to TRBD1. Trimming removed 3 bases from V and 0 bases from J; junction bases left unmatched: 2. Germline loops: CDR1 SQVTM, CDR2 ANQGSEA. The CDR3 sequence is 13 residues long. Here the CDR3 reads CSVEGQNSYEQYF. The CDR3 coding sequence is TGCAGCGTTGAGGGACAGAACTCCTACGAGCAGTACTTC.

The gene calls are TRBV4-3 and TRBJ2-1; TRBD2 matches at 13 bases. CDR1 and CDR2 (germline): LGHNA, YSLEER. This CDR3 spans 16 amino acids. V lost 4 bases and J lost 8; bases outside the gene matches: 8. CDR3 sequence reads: CASSLAWTSGGDEQFF. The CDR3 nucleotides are TGCGCCAGCAGCCTCGCCTGGACTAGCGGGGGCGATGAGCAGTTCTTC.

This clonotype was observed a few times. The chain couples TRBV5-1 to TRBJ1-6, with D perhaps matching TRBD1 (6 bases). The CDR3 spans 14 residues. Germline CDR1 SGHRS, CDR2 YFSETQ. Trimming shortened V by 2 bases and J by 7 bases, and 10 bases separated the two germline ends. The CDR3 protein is CASSFGGQNSPLHF. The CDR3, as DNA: TGCGCCAGCAGCTTTGGGGGACAAAATTCACCCCTCCACTTT.

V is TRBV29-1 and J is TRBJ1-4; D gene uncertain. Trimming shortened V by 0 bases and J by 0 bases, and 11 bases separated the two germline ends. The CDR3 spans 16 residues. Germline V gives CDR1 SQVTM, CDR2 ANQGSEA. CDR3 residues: CSVEDSEITTNEKLFF. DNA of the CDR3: TGCAGCGTTGAAGATTCGGAGATAACAACTAATGAAAAACTGTTTTTT. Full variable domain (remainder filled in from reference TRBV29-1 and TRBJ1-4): SAVISQKPSRDICQRGTSLTIQCQVDSQVTMMFWYRQQPGQSLTLIATANQGSEATYESGFVIDKFPISRPNLTFSTLTVSNMSPEDSSIYLCSVEDSEITTNEKLFFGSGTQLSVL.

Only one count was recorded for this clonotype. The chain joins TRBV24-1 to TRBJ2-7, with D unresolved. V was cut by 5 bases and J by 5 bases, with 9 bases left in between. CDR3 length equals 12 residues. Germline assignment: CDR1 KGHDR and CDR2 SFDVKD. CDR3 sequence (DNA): TGTGCCACCAGTGTCAAGGCCCACGAGCAGTACTTC. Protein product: CATSVKAHEQYF.

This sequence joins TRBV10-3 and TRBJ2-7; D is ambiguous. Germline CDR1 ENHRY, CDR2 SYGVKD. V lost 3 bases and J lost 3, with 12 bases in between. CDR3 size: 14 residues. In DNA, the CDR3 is TGTGCCATCAGTGATAACGGGCAGATCTACGAGCAGTACTTC. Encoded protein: CAISDNGQIYEQYF.